Sequencing of this TCR beta chain was carried out in a study of blood T cell repertoires in COVID-19. The overall study: Acute and convalescent COVID-19 samples came from the United States, Italy and Spain.

This CDR3 contains 15 residues. The germline V gene encodes CDR1 SGHTS and CDR2 YDEGEE. V gave up 2 bases and J gave up 5 bases, with 13 bases separating them. TCRdb's copy holds only in-frame clones and misses some; the assay was immunoSEQ multiplex PCR. The data contain about 160,000 clones, roughly 82% of them singletons. This TCR came from a woman between 40 and 55 years old with COVID-19, enrolled during active disease. The specimen was peripheral blood. This chain uses TRBV5-8 with TRBJ1-4; D ambiguous. This chain's CDR3 is CASSFESPGNEKLFF. CDR3 bases: TGTGCCAGCAGCTTTGAGTCTCCGGGAAATGAAAAACTGTTTTTT.